These 26 T cell receptor beta chains share one sample of origin, sequenced in a study of identical twins. TCRdb fed the 5' RACE reads into MiXCR, producing one record per CDR3 protein. The sample contains roughly 500,000 distinct CDR3 sequences, roughly a fifth of which appear only once. The same specimen was also included in a second study, on T cells expressing NK-cell markers.

The sequenced sample consisted of CD4+ T cells sorted from blood. The source of these receptors is a woman aged 18 to 35 in good health.

This clonotype was picked up many times. The CDR3 DNA reads TGTGCCAGCAGCTTAGGGGGGCCAGATACGCAGTATTTT. Its protein is CASSLGGPDTQYF. This chain joins TRBV7-8 and TRBJ2-3; D is possibly TRBD1 (6 bases). The CDR3 loop spans 13 amino acids. The germline V and J ends were trimmed by 1 base and 4 bases, with 6 bases remaining between them. Germline V gene sequence: CDR1 SGHVS, CDR2 FQNEAQ.

This clonotype came up many times. The chain employs TRBV20-1 and TRBJ2-1, with 9 bases that match TRBD2. Per germline, CDR1 DFQATT and CDR2 SNEGSKA (reference sequence). The CDR3 runs to 15 residues. With 2 bases clipped from V and 7 bases from J, the junction kept 9 bases outside the gene matches. CDR3 in DNA: TGCAGTGCTAGACCCGGGACTAGCCCCCTAAATGAGCAGTTCTTC. It codes for CSARPGTSPLNEQFF.

This clonotype was detected only a few times. The V call is TRBV20-1, the J call TRBJ2-3; the match to TRBD2 covers 8 bases. The J segment lost 0 bases and the V segment lost 6 bases, leaving 8 bases of the junction unmatched. The CDR3 loop spans 15 amino acids. CDR1 DFQATT and CDR2 SNEGSKA come from the germline V gene (reference sequence). The CDR3 loop is CSAGSSGTSTDTQYF. The CDR3 DNA reads TGCAGTGCCGGAAGTAGCGGGACGAGCACAGATACGCAGTATTTT.

This clonotype was counted at least ten times. The V and J genes are TRBV29-1 and TRBJ2-1; tentative D call: TRBD2 (5 bases). V lost 0 bases and J lost 0, with 9 bases in between. CDR3 length equals 15 residues. Germline CDR1 is SQVTM and CDR2 is ANQGSEA. As DNA, the CDR3 is TGCAGCGTTGAAGACATACGGGACTCCTACAATGAGCAGTTCTTC. This translates into CSVEDIRDSYNEQFF.

V is TRBV5-1 and J is TRBJ2-3; a weak D match, TRBD2 (5 bases). Looked up from germline, CDR1 is SGHRS and CDR2 is YFSETQ. The CDR3 contains 15 residues. Between the trimmed V and J ends, which lost 4 bases and 0 bases, there was a span of 12 bases. The CDR3 bases are TGCGCCAGCAGCGCGGGCCGTACTAGCACAGATACGCAGTATTTT. Amino acids: CASSAGRTSTDTQYF.

The chain has TRBV12-3 or TRBV12-4 and TRBJ2-1; TRBD2 might be the D (5 bases). The CDR3 totals 13 residues. Trimming took off 3 bases at V and 5 bases at J, with 8 bases between the two ends. The CDR3 loop reads CASSFLGNNEQFF. The CDR3 coding sequence is TGTGCCAGCAGTTTCCTCGGGAACAATGAGCAGTTCTTC.

V is TRBV29-1 and J is TRBJ2-3; D gene ambiguous. Trimming removed 2 bases from V and 2 bases from J, with 11 bases in between. This CDR3 comprises 14 residues. CDR1 SQVTM and CDR2 ANQGSEA come from the germline V gene. DNA for the CDR3: TGCAGCGTTGAAATCTCCACCAACACAGATACGCAGTATTTT. Its translation: CSVEISTNTDTQYF.

This clonotype appeared a single time. The chain is built from TRBV20-1 and TRBJ2-3, with 7 positions matching TRBD2. Trimming removed 1 base from V and 1 base from J; junction bases left unmatched: 2. Per germline, CDR1 DFQATT and CDR2 SNEGSKA (reference sequence). The CDR3 is made up of 14 amino acids. The CDR3: CSARAGRGTDTQYF. As DNA, the CDR3 is TGCAGTGCTAGAGCGGGGAGGGGCACAGATACGCAGTATTTT.

This clonotype was seen ten or more times. This chain joins TRBV27 and TRBJ2-3; D perhaps matches TRBD2 (5 bases). Trimming removed 3 bases from V and 7 bases from J, with 11 bases in between. This CDR3 has 13 amino acids. CDR1 and CDR2 from the germline V gene are MNHEY and SMNVEV (reference sequence). The DNA of the CDR3 is TGTGCCAGCAGTTTCGGGGAAGGGTATACGCAGTATTTT. Protein: CASSFGEGYTQYF.

This clonotype came up a few times. V is TRBV7-2 and J is TRBJ2-7, with D possibly being TRBD1 (5 bases). V lost 1 base to trimming and J lost 3 bases, with 13 bases between them. The germline V gene encodes CDR1 SGHTA and CDR2 FQGNSA. The CDR3 loop spans 15 amino acids. The CDR3 nucleotides read TGTGCCAGCAGCTTAGACCCGACAGATCTCTACGAGCAGTACTTC. This encodes CASSLDPTDLYEQYF.

The rearrangement uses TRBV7-8 and TRBJ1-2; TRBD1 is a possible D gene (5 bases). V lost 5 bases, J lost 0 bases, and 19 bases lay in between. CDR1 SGHVS and CDR2 FQNEAQ come from the germline V gene. The CDR3 runs 17 residues. For the CDR3, the DNA is TGTGCCAGCAGCCTGGGTCACCGGGACGGAGCTAACTATGGCTACACCTTC. Its translation: CASSLGHRDGANYGYTF.

V is TRBV11-2 and J is TRBJ2-1; the match to TRBD2 covers 12 bases. V lost 1 base to trimming and J lost 5 bases; unmatched junction nucleotides: 3. CDR3 length: 16 amino acids. Germline assignment: CDR1 SGHAT and CDR2 FQNNGV. CDR3 coding DNA: TGTGCCAGCAGCTTAGCCAGGACTAGCGGGGACAATGAGCAGTTCTTC. It translates to CASSLARTSGDNEQFF.

This chain links TRBV9 with TRBJ2-3, with D uncertain. CDR3 length: 14 amino acids. CDR1 and CDR2 from the germline V gene are SGDLS and YYNGEE. Trimming stripped 0 bases from V and 0 bases from J, with 5 bases between. Here the CDR3 reads CASSVVPSTDTQYF. CDR3 sequence (DNA): TGTGCCAGCAGCGTAGTCCCGAGCACAGATACGCAGTATTTT.

This clonotype has a count of ten or more. The V call is TRBV12-3 or TRBV12-4, the J call TRBJ2-1, with 8 positions matching TRBD2. The CDR3 is made up of 16 amino acids. V trimming: 6 bases; J trimming: 2 bases; junction bases outside the gene matches: 9. The CDR3 DNA follows: TGTGCCAGCAGGCCGACTAGCGTCATCCCCTACAATGAGCAGTTCTTC. This gives the protein CASRPTSVIPYNEQFF.

The chain uses TRBV12-3 or TRBV12-4 and TRBJ2-1; D not resolved. V dropped 1 base and J dropped 0 bases, with 10 bases sitting between them. CDR3 length: 16 amino acids. The CDR3 DNA follows: TGTGCCAGCAGTTTAGTAAAGATTAGCTCCTACAATGAGCAGTTCTTC. Its protein product is CASSLVKISSYNEQFF.

This clonotype showed up many times. V gene TRBV20-1 combines with J gene TRBJ1-2, with 8 bases lining up with TRBD1. J lost 7 bases, V lost 0 bases, and 10 bases had no gene match. The CDR3 totals 15 residues. The germline V gene encodes CDR1 DFQATT and CDR2 SNEGSKA (reference sequence). CDR3 nucleotides: TGCAGTGCTAGAGAGCGCGACAGGGGTCTCAGTGGCTACACCTTC. As protein: CSARERDRGLSGYTF.

This clonotype was counted only a few times. The rearrangement uses TRBV4-2 and TRBJ1-3, with 8 bases aligning to TRBD1. This CDR3 is built from 16 residues. From germline, CDR1 is LGHNA and CDR2 YNFKEQ. The V gene end was trimmed by 4 bases and the J gene end by 0 bases; junction bases not matched to a gene: 5. The DNA for the CDR3 is TGTGCCAGCAGCCTCCAGGGGGCCCTCTCTGGAAACACCATATATTTT. Its protein is CASSLQGALSGNTIYF.

The rearrangement uses TRBV4-3 and TRBJ2-4; D not resolved. V was shortened by 1 base and J by 3 bases, with 16 bases between the two germline ends. Germline lookup yields CDR1 LGHNA and CDR2 YSLEER. The CDR3 length is 17 residues. CDR3 nucleotide sequence: TGCGCCAGCAGCCAAGCCTTTATGGGAATCGACAAAAACATTCAGTACTTC. Its protein product is CASSQAFMGIDKNIQYF.

This rearrangement joins TRBV20-1 to TRBJ2-6; D gene ambiguous. This CDR3 has 14 residues. The germline V gene encodes CDR1 DFQATT and CDR2 SNEGSKA (reference sequence). Trimming shortened V by 0 bases and J by 3 bases, and 6 bases separated the two germline ends. CDR3 region: CSAREPDGANVLTF. The CDR3 nucleotides are TGCAGTGCTAGAGAGCCTGATGGGGCCAACGTCCTGACTTTC.

The sample holds many counts of this clonotype. The chain has TRBV5-6 and TRBJ1-2; TRBD1 matches 7 bases. The germline V gene has CDR1 SGHDT and CDR2 YYEEEE. The CDR3 sequence is 16 residues long. V shed 0 bases and J 1 base; nucleotides not matched to a gene: 6. CDR3 protein: CASSLDRGPLNYGYTF. Written as DNA, the CDR3 is TGTGCCAGCAGCTTGGACAGGGGCCCTCTTAACTATGGCTACACCTTC.

This clonotype was seen a few times. The genes are TRBV15 and TRBJ2-5; no definite D call. The CDR3 extends over 15 amino acids. Trimming removed 0 bases from V and 4 bases from J, with 12 bases in between. Germline-derived CDR1 and CDR2 are LNHNV and YYDKDF (reference sequence). The CDR3, as DNA: TGTGCCACCAGCAGAGACCCCGCGGAACTAGAGACCCAGTACTTC. This gives the protein CATSRDPAELETQYF.

In DNA, the CDR3 is TGTGCCAGCTCACCGCCGACCCACGAGCAGTACTTC. Translated: CASSPPTHEQYF. The V gene is TRBV18, the J gene TRBJ2-7; D ambiguous. The CDR3 totals 12 residues. V dropped 3 bases and J dropped 5 bases, with 8 bases sitting between them. Per germline, CDR1 KGHSH and CDR2 LQKENI.

This clonotype was picked up many times. One end of the junction is discordant with germline, which a read error may explain. V and J are TRBV4-3 and TRBJ2-5; 8 bases fit TRBD1. Germline V lookup: CDR1 LGHNA, CDR2 YSLEER. The CDR3 is made up of 11 amino acids. The CDR3 protein is CASSQGQVYIF. The CDR3 nucleotides read TGCGCCAGCAGCCAGGGACAGGTTTACATCTTC.

The chain is built from TRBV12-3 or TRBV12-4 and TRBJ1-1; 7 bases fit TRBD1. Losses at the gene ends were 4 bases for V and 6 bases for J; bases not matched to a gene: 11. The CDR3 has 15 amino acids. CDR3 nucleotides: TGTGCCAGCAGTTCTTCTAACAGGGGTAGGTCTGAAGCTTTCTTT. Translation gives CASSSSNRGRSEAFF.

This sequence joins TRBV5-1 and TRBJ1-2; 10 nucleotides line up with TRBD1. Looked up from germline, CDR1 is SGHRS and CDR2 is YFSETQ. The junction had 7 bases not matched to a gene; V was cut back by 4 bases and J by 4 bases. This CDR3 is 15 amino acids long. CDR3 DNA sequence: TGCGCCAGCAGCAGAGGGACAGGGGAATCCTATGGCTACACCTTC. Translated, it gives CASSRGTGESYGYTF.

The chain couples TRBV18 to TRBJ2-2; 8 nucleotides align to TRBD2. Germline V gene lookup returns CDR1 KGHSH and CDR2 LQKENI. The CDR3 loop spans 15 amino acids. Trimming took 3 bases from V and 5 from J; bases not matched to a gene: 5. CDR3 DNA: TGTGCCAGCTCACCTCTTCCTAGCGGGACCGGGGAGCTGTTTTTT. Translation: CASSPLPSGTGELFF.